The 23 T cell receptor beta chains reported below all come from one sample, sequenced in a study of blood T cell repertoires in COVID-19. Data came from immunoSEQ multiplex PCR; TCRdb stores just in-frame clones and leaves some out. Among 250,000 to 300,000 clones listed, under 90% were seen once. The source material was peripheral blood. Receptors were obtained from a man aged 50-60 years with acute or convalescent COVID-19.

This chain uses TRBV29-1 with TRBJ1-1; weak D call: TRBD1 (5 bases). This CDR3 is built from 12 residues. With 4 bases removed from V and 7 bases from J, the gap between germline ends came to 13 bases. CDR1 and CDR2 (germline): SQVTM, ANQGSEA. CDR3 loop: CSVAPRVIEAFF. CDR3 DNA: TGCAGCGTTGCTCCCAGGGTGATTGAAGCTTTCTTT.

V and J are TRBV5-1 and TRBJ2-2, with TRBD1 matching 8 bases. This CDR3 is built from 16 residues. The V and J ends lost 4 bases and 2 bases, in that order; junction bases with no gene match: 7. Germline V gene data show CDR1 as SGHRS and CDR2 as YFSETQ. CDR3 in DNA: TGCGCCAGCAGCCTCCGGACAGGGCGAAACACCGGGGAGCTGTTTTTT. As protein: CASSLRTGRNTGELFF.

The chain joins TRBV7-2 to TRBJ2-7; 10 bases line up with TRBD1. This CDR3 spans 14 amino acids. The V segment lost 5 bases and the J segment 4 bases; nucleotides outside the gene matches: 5. Germline V gene data show CDR1 as SGHTA and CDR2 as FQGNSA. CDR3 DNA sequence: TGTGCCAGCAGCAAACCGGGACAGGGGTACGAGCAGTACTTC. This translates into CASSKPGQGYEQYF.

The chain carries TRBV3-1 (or the pseudogene TRBV3-2) and TRBJ1-2; TRBD1 is a possible D gene (5 bases). The V and J ends lost 1 base and 8 bases respectively, with 8 bases between them. The CDR3 length is 12 residues. Germline CDR1 and CDR2: LGHDT and YNNKEL (reference sequence). CDR3 in amino acids: CASSQGGEGYTF. Written as DNA, the CDR3 is TGTGCCAGCAGCCAAGGGGGCGAGGGCTACACCTTC.

V is TRBV7-6 and J is TRBJ2-2; D perhaps matches TRBD2 (5 bases). This CDR3 is built from 15 residues. With 2 bases removed from V and 4 bases from J, the gap between germline ends came to 11 bases. In germline, CDR1 is SGHVS, CDR2 FNYEAQ. CDR3 protein: CASSLMEEATGELFF. The CDR3 nucleotides are TGTGCCAGCAGCTTAATGGAGGAGGCCACCGGGGAGCTGTTTTTT.

V and J are TRBV6-5 and TRBJ1-6, with a possible D match to TRBD1 (6 bases). CDR1 is MNHEY, CDR2 SVGAGI, per germline. There are 15 residues in the CDR3. V gave up 4 bases and J gave up 9 bases, with 16 bases separating them. CDR3 in DNA: TGTGCCAGCAGTTTTGGGGGCAGGGGTGCTTCACCCCTCCACTTT. Its translation: CASSFGGRGASPLHF.

The CDR3 region has the DNA TGTGCCTGGAGGAGCGGGGGGGCCTCGCGAGAGACCCAGTACTTC. Its translation: CAWRSGGASRETQYF. The V and J genes are TRBV30 and TRBJ2-5, with TRBD2 identical over 10 bases. The J segment lost 4 bases and the V segment lost 3 bases, leaving 8 bases of the junction unmatched. Germline CDR1 is GTSNPN and CDR2 is SVGIG (reference sequence). This CDR3 comprises 15 residues.

The CDR3 nucleotides are TGTGCCAGCAGCTTAGGACTAGCGGGGGAGGAGCAGTACTTC. Its protein product is CASSLGLAGEEQYF. This rearrangement joins TRBV11-3 to TRBJ2-7, with 12 nucleotides matching TRBD2. With 1 base clipped from V and 7 bases from J, the junction kept 2 bases outside the gene matches. Per germline, CDR1 SGHNT and CDR2 YENEEA. The CDR3 extends over 14 amino acids.

The V call is TRBV3-1 (or the pseudogene TRBV3-2), the J call TRBJ1-1, with D unresolved. This CDR3 comprises 14 residues. Germline V lookup: CDR1 LGHDT, CDR2 YNNKEL (reference sequence). V dropped 1 base and J dropped 0 bases, with 6 bases sitting between them. The DNA for the CDR3 is TGTGCCAGCAGCCAAGTCGGTATGAACACTGAAGCTTTCTTT. Translation gives CASSQVGMNTEAFF.

The chain carries TRBV16 and TRBJ1-1; D is undetermined. Germline assignment: CDR1 KGHSY and CDR2 FQNENV. The CDR3 contains 15 residues. V lost 3 bases and J lost 6, with 17 bases in between. In nucleotides, the CDR3 is TGTGCCAGCAGCCAGAGACGGCGGAAGGTTTCTGAAGCTTTCTTT. Protein sequence: CASSQRRRKVSEAFF.

This sequence joins TRBV5-5 and TRBJ2-7; D may be TRBD1 (5 bases). Per germline, CDR1 SGHKS and CDR2 YYEKEE (reference sequence). Trimming took 4 bases from V and 2 from J, leaving 13 bases between them. The CDR3 length is 14 residues. In nucleotides, the CDR3 is TGTGCCAGCAGCCCACAGACAGTGACCTACGAGCAGTACTTC. Amino acids: CASSPQTVTYEQYF.

This rearrangement joins TRBV6-5 to TRBJ1-2, with D perhaps TRBD1 (6 bases). The CDR3 spans 14 residues. V was pared by 4 bases and J by 7 bases, with 16 bases between. In germline, CDR1 is MNHEY, CDR2 SVGAGI. The CDR3 here is CASSSADRSGGYTF. CDR3 coding DNA: TGTGCCAGCAGTTCCGCAGACAGGTCAGGTGGCTACACCTTC.

The chain employs TRBV30 and TRBJ1-1; a possible D gene is TRBD1 (5 bases). The germline V gene has CDR1 GTSNPN and CDR2 SVGIG (reference sequence). Between the trimmed V and J ends, which lost 5 bases and 10 bases, there was a span of 14 bases. This CDR3 has 11 residues. DNA for the CDR3: TGTGCCTGGTTATACAGGTATGGAGCTTTCTTT. Translation gives CAWLYRYGAFF. The whole variable domain, filled in from reference TRBV30 and TRBJ1-1, reads SQTIHQWPATLVQPVGSPLSLECTVEGTSNPNLYWYRQAAGRGLQLLFYSVGIGQISSEVPQNLSASRPQDRQFILSSKKLLLSDSGFYLCAWLYRYGAFFGQGTRLTVV.

This chain connects TRBV10-1 to TRBJ1-2, with D unclear. Trimming took 8 bases from V and 5 from J, leaving 15 bases between them. Germline CDR1 WNHNN, CDR2 SYGVQD (reference sequence). The CDR3 covers 13 residues. This chain's CDR3 is CASGNGGRYGYTF. The CDR3 nucleotides read TGCGCCAGCGGTAACGGCGGTCGGTATGGCTACACCTTC.

This clone was observed a few times. V usage is TRBV27 and J usage is TRBJ2-2, with 8 bases fitting TRBD2. With 5 bases clipped from V and 4 bases from J, the junction kept 9 bases outside the gene matches. Germline V gene lookup returns CDR1 MNHEY and CDR2 SMNVEV (reference sequence). The CDR3 runs 16 residues. For the CDR3, the DNA is TGTGCCAGCAGTGCGTCTTTAGCGGGACCCACCGGGGAGCTGTTTTTT. It specifies CASSASLAGPTGELFF.

The J gene is TRBJ1-5, the V gene TRBV18; D is unresolved. The CDR3 sequence is 16 residues long. V was trimmed by 2 bases and J by 1 base, leaving 12 bases between them. Germline loops: CDR1 KGHSH, CDR2 LQKENI. The CDR3 reads CASSPTPQFSNQPQHF. DNA for the CDR3: TGTGCCAGCTCACCAACCCCCCAGTTCAGCAATCAGCCCCAGCATTTT.

The chain employs TRBV18 and TRBJ1-6; the D gene is possibly TRBD1 (5 bases). Per germline, CDR1 KGHSH and CDR2 LQKENI. V was pared by 6 bases and J by 6 bases, with 9 bases between. The CDR3 has 13 amino acids. The CDR3 DNA sequence: TGTGCCAGCTCGTTAGACAGTAATTCACCCCTCCACTTT. Translation: CASSLDSNSPLHF.

The chain carries TRBV11-3 and TRBJ1-5; D unresolved. Trimming removed 0 bases from V and 6 bases from J, with 6 bases in between. CDR3 length: 13 amino acids. Germline V CDR1 and CDR2: SGHNT, YENEEA. The CDR3, as DNA: TGTGCCAGCAGCTTAGAGCTACGTCAGCCCCAGCATTTT. The encoded protein is CASSLELRQPQHF.

This clone was seen a handful of times. The chain combines TRBV2 with TRBJ1-4, with D possibly being TRBD1 (6 bases). The CDR3 is 15 amino acids. Germline CDR1 reads SNHLY; CDR2 reads FYNNEI. V was cut by 10 bases and J by 8 bases, with 23 bases left in between. The CDR3 protein is CATQWGGTLGEKLFF. In nucleotides, the CDR3 is TGTGCCACCCAGTGGGGAGGGACACTGGGAGAAAAACTGTTTTTT.

The chain couples TRBV19 to TRBJ1-1; tentatively, D is TRBD1 (5 bases). The CDR3 is 12 amino acids. CDR1 is LNHDA and CDR2 is SQIVND in the germline V gene (reference sequence). V was pared by 8 bases and J by 5 bases, with 12 bases between. CDR3 nucleotides: TGTGCCAGTGGGGGGGTGAGGACTGAAGCTTTCTTT. Protein product: CASGGVRTEAFF.

This clone appeared once. The V and J genes are TRBV5-4 and TRBJ2-5; TRBD2 agrees at 12 bases. The CDR3 has 17 residues. After removal of 0 bases from V and 3 bases from J, the junction contained 6 bases not matched to a gene. CDR1 and CDR2 (germline): SGHNT, YYREEE (reference sequence). The CDR3 coding sequence is TGTGCCAGCAGCTTGGGCCTAGCGGGGGGGCCTGAAGAGACCCAGTACTTC. Translated: CASSLGLAGGPEETQYF.

This clone was observed once. The CDR3 DNA is TGTGCCACCAGCAGAGGATTGACAGCTCCTGAAGCTTTCTTT. Translated: CATSRGLTAPEAFF. The J gene is TRBJ1-1, the V gene TRBV15, with D tentatively TRBD1 (5 bases). Germline V gene data show CDR1 as LNHNV and CDR2 as YYDKDF (reference sequence). V lost 1 base and J 6 bases, leaving 12 bases between the germline ends. The CDR3 runs 14 residues.

The V call is TRBV7-6, the J call TRBJ2-5; 7 bases map to TRBD1. There are 15 residues in the CDR3. Germline V gives CDR1 SGHVS, CDR2 FNYEAQ. V gave up 5 bases and J gave up 4 bases; unmatched junction bases: 10. CDR3 amino acids: CASSLLTGTSETQYF. The CDR3 coding sequence is TGTGCCAGCAGCCTCTTGACAGGGACATCAGAGACCCAGTACTTC.